The 5 T cell receptor beta chains reported below all come from one sample, sequenced in a study of cytomegalovirus exposure and HLA in healthy donors. Generated by immunoSEQ multiplex PCR, the TCRdb table keeps only in-frame clones and is missing some. The data show 75,000 to 90,000 clones, 90% to 97% seen once. Sequenced sample: PBMCs. The receptors were sampled from a man aged 18 to 30 in good health and CMV-seropositive.

This clone was detected ten times or more. The genes are TRBV19 and TRBJ1-2; D gene uncertain. The germline CDR1 and CDR2 sequences are LNHDA and SQIVND (reference sequence). The V gene lost 5 bases and the J gene lost 4 bases, with 14 bases spanning the gap. The CDR3 is made up of 14 amino acids. CDR3 nucleotides: TGTGCCAGTAGTCGAGATGAGCACCTCTATGGCTACACCTTC. Translation: CASSRDEHLYGYTF.

The chain uses TRBV19 and TRBJ2-7, with 7 bases aligning to TRBD1. Germline lookup yields CDR1 LNHDA and CDR2 SQIVND (reference sequence). The length of the CDR3 is 12 residues. Trimming cost V 10 bases and J 2 bases; bases outside gene matches: 5. DNA for the CDR3: TGTGCCACATCGACAGGGCCCTACGAGCAGTACTTC. This translates into CATSTGPYEQYF.

The chain employs TRBV25-1 and TRBJ2-3, with 12 bases aligning to TRBD2. CDR1 is MGHDK and CDR2 is SYGVNS in the germline V gene. The V gene end was trimmed by 4 bases and the J gene end by 4 bases; junction bases not matched to a gene: 0. This CDR3 has 14 residues. The CDR3 loop is CASSASGRADTQYF. DNA for the CDR3: TGTGCCAGCAGTGCTAGCGGGAGGGCAGATACGCAGTATTTT.

The V call is TRBV6-6, the J call TRBJ1-5; TRBD1 might be the D (6 bases). Trimming left V 5 bases short and J 6 bases short, with 11 bases between. The germline V gene encodes CDR1 MNHNY and CDR2 SVGAGI (reference sequence). The CDR3 runs 13 residues. The CDR3 loop is CASSTQGSQPQHF. The CDR3 DNA reads TGTGCCAGCAGTACACAGGGAAGTCAGCCCCAGCATTTT.

The chain links TRBV6-6 to TRBJ1-1, with D possibly TRBD1 on 5 matching bases. V was clipped by 10 bases and J by 0 bases, with 12 bases between them. CDR3 length equals 13 residues. CDR1 is MNHNY, CDR2 SVGAGI, per germline (reference sequence). The CDR3 DNA sequence: TGTGCCACCCCCAGGGCTCTGAACACTGAAGCTTTCTTT. Translating gives CATPRALNTEAFF.